One sample yielded the 19 T cell receptor beta chains listed below, sequenced in a study of PD-1 blockade in mismatch repair-deficient tumors. Assay used: immunoSEQ multiplex PCR; TCRdb lists only in-frame clones, some missing. The data show 17,000 or so clones, about 80% seen once. The sequencing used PBMCs, collected 22 to 25 weeks after starting pembrolizumab. Source of these receptors: an adult with mismatch repair-deficient cancer.

A word on this clone: Other DNA sequences in the sample encode the same CDR3. The gene calls are TRBV14 and TRBJ2-1, with TRBD2 identical over 12 bases. Germline V lookup: CDR1 SGHDN, CDR2 FVKESK. Germline trimming cut 0 bases from V and 4 bases from J; bases unmatched to any gene: 4. This CDR3 has 17 residues. The CDR3 nucleotides are TGTGCCAGCAGCCAAGATACCACTAGCGGGGGGTACAATGAGCAGTTCTTC. Translating gives CASSQDTTSGGYNEQFF.

J is TRBJ1-1 and V is TRBV6-5; 7 bases fit TRBD1. Germline loops: CDR1 MNHEY, CDR2 SVGAGI. Trimming removed 5 bases from V and 0 bases from J; junction bases left unmatched: 3. This CDR3 is 14 amino acids long. CDR3 in amino acids: CASSPGQLNTEAFF. The CDR3 DNA reads as TGTGCCAGCAGTCCGGGACAGTTGAACACTGAAGCTTTCTTT.

The chain joins TRBV18 to TRBJ2-7; TRBD1 matches 11 bases. Germline V gene sequence: CDR1 KGHSH, CDR2 LQKENI. With 5 bases clipped from V and 7 bases from J, the junction kept 7 bases outside the gene matches. The CDR3 has 14 amino acids. CDR3 amino acids: CASSSGTGGDEQYF. CDR3 nucleotide sequence: TGTGCCAGCTCATCCGGGACAGGGGGGGATGAGCAGTACTTC. Full variable domain (rest looked up from reference TRBV18 and TRBJ2-7): NAGVMQNPRHLVRRRGQEARLRCSPMKGHSHVYWYRQLPEEGLKFMVYLQKENIIDESGMPKERFSAEFPKEGPSILRIQQVVRGDSAAYFCASSSGTGGDEQYFGPGTRLTVT.

This rearrangement joins TRBV5-5 to TRBJ2-3; 7 bases are shared with TRBD1. The CDR3 contains 14 residues. Germline lookup yields CDR1 SGHKS and CDR2 YYEKEE (reference sequence). J gave up 1 base and V 2 bases, and 1 base lay outside the gene matches. CDR3 sequence (DNA): TGTGCCAGCAGCTTTGGGACAGGCACAGATACGCAGTATTTT. Amino acids: CASSFGTGTDTQYF.

This clone came up a few times. This chain connects TRBV5-1 to TRBJ2-3; 12 bases align to TRBD2. J lost 5 bases, V lost 0 bases, and 1 base had no gene match. Per the germline V gene, CDR1 is SGHRS and CDR2 is YFSETQ. The CDR3 length is 15 residues. In DNA form, the CDR3 reads TGCGCCAGCAGCTTGGGACTAGCGGGAGAAGATACGCAGTATTTT. This sequence encodes CASSLGLAGEDTQYF.

This chain connects TRBV28 to TRBJ1-1; a possible D gene is TRBD1 (5 bases). Per germline, CDR1 MDHEN and CDR2 SYDVKM. The CDR3 is made up of 16 amino acids. The V end lost 7 bases, the J end lost 3 bases, and 21 bases lay between the germline ends. Written as DNA, the CDR3 is TGTGCCAGCAACCTACCGGGCCCCGGGGGGGACACTGAAGCTTTCTTT. This translates into CASNLPGPGGDTEAFF.

V gene TRBV28 combines with J gene TRBJ1-2; D not certain. Germline loops: CDR1 MDHEN, CDR2 SYDVKM. The CDR3 is made up of 13 amino acids. V dropped 2 bases and J dropped 8 bases, with 12 bases sitting between them. The CDR3 protein is CASSLTGRRGYTF. The CDR3 DNA reads TGTGCCAGCAGTTTAACGGGGAGACGGGGCTACACCTTC.

J is TRBJ1-6 and V is TRBV5-4, with D perhaps matching TRBD1 (5 bases). Germline CDR1 is SGHNT and CDR2 is YYREEE (reference sequence). The CDR3 is 12 amino acids. Trimming took 10 bases from V and 9 from J, leaving 14 bases between them. Here the CDR3 reads CAAGRPGSPLHF. In nucleotides, the CDR3 is TGTGCCGCGGGGCGTCCCGGTTCACCCCTCCACTTT.

The chain links TRBV7-2 to TRBJ1-1; D might be TRBD1 (5 bases). This CDR3 spans 13 amino acids. The germline CDR1 and CDR2 sequences are SGHTA and FQGNSA. Trimming cost V 2 bases and J 5 bases, with 9 bases left between them. Written as DNA, the CDR3 is TGTGCCAGCAGCTTATGGGGGGGGACTGAAGCTTTCTTT. Translated, it gives CASSLWGGTEAFF. The full variable domain, with the rest looked up from reference TRBV7-2 and TRBJ1-1, is GAGVSQSPSNKVTEKGKDVELRCDPISGHTALYWYRQSLGQGLEFLIYFQGNSAPDKSGLPSDRFSAERTGGSVSTLTIQRTQQEDSAVYLCASSLWGGTEAFFGQGTRLTVV.

The chain joins TRBV7-9 to TRBJ1-2; D is undetermined. The CDR3 covers 14 residues. V was trimmed by 1 base and J by 8 bases, leaving 14 bases between them. In germline, CDR1 is SEHNR, CDR2 FQNEAQ (reference sequence). The CDR3 loop is CASSLEIQRRGYTF. The CDR3 region has the DNA TGTGCCAGCAGCTTAGAAATACAAAGAAGAGGCTACACCTTC.

The chain joins TRBV4-2 to TRBJ2-4, with TRBD2 matching over 7 bases. The CDR3 is 18 residues long. V was clipped by 1 base and J by 1 base; unmatched bases: 10. Germline CDR1 is LGHNA and CDR2 is YNFKEQ. The CDR3, as DNA: TGTGCCAGCAGCCAAGGGGGACTAAGGGGAATGGCCAAAAACATTCAGTACTTC. Its translation is CASSQGGLRGMAKNIQYF.

This chain uses TRBV30 with TRBJ1-2; no clear D gene. The length of the CDR3 is 14 residues. The V end was cut by 0 bases, the J end by 4 bases, with 12 bases between. Germline V lookup: CDR1 GTSNPN, CDR2 SVGIG (reference sequence). The CDR3 DNA follows: TGTGCCTGGAGTGTACAAACGGGGAGCTATGGCTACACCTTC. Its protein product is CAWSVQTGSYGYTF.

The CDR3 sequence is CASSLVGGENTEAFF. CDR3 bases: TGCGCCAGCAGCTTGGTCGGGGGGGAGAACACTGAAGCTTTCTTT. V is TRBV5-1 and J is TRBJ1-1; D is perhaps TRBD1 (5 bases). V lost 0 bases, J lost 1 base, and 10 bases lay in between. CDR1 and CDR2 from the germline V gene are SGHRS and YFSETQ. The CDR3 runs 15 residues.

The J gene is TRBJ1-1, the V gene TRBV27, with D possibly matching TRBD1 (6 bases). V gave up 4 bases and J gave up 1 base, with 10 bases separating them. The CDR3 is made up of 14 amino acids. Germline CDR1 is MNHEY and CDR2 is SMNVEV (reference sequence). CDR3 sequence reads: CASSYKTGNTEAFF. The CDR3 coding sequence is TGTGCCAGCAGTTATAAGACAGGGAACACTGAAGCTTTCTTT.

The V call is TRBV2, the J call TRBJ2-2, with 11 nucleotides matching TRBD2. Looked up from germline, CDR1 is SNHLY and CDR2 is FYNNEI. Trimming took 4 bases from V and 1 from J; bases not matched to a gene: 5. This CDR3 spans 17 amino acids. For the CDR3, the DNA is TGTGCCAGCAGTGTCCCTAGCGGGAGGCGGAACACCGGGGAGCTGTTTTTT. This encodes CASSVPSGRRNTGELFF.

This clone was recorded a few times. The chain joins TRBV28 to TRBJ2-7, with TRBD2 as a possible D gene (5 bases). This CDR3 has 13 amino acids. Looked up from germline, CDR1 is MDHEN and CDR2 is SYDVKM. Trimming took 2 bases from V and 4 from J, leaving 9 bases between them. The CDR3 bases are TGTGCCAGCAGTTTAAACGGGAAGTACGAGCAGTACTTC. The encoded protein is CASSLNGKYEQYF.

This rearrangement joins TRBV4-2 to TRBJ2-2, with 15 bases lining up with TRBD2. CDR1 LGHNA and CDR2 YNFKEQ come from the germline V gene. The CDR3 spans 23 residues. Unmatched junction bases numbered 18, after V lost 4 bases and J lost 0 bases. The CDR3 region is CASSLKGPIPGLAGGPNTGELFF. The CDR3 DNA is TGTGCCAGCAGCCTTAAAGGGCCCATCCCGGGACTAGCGGGAGGTCCGAACACCGGGGAGCTGTTTTTT.

The rearrangement uses TRBV28 and TRBJ1-5; D not certain. Germline assignment: CDR1 MDHEN and CDR2 SYDVKM. This CDR3 has 15 amino acids. Trimming took 6 bases from V and 4 from J, leaving 16 bases between them. The CDR3: CASSPRVGDNQPQHF. CDR3 nucleotides: TGTGCCAGCAGCCCGAGGGTGGGTGATAATCAGCCCCAGCATTTT.

The genes are TRBV6-6 and TRBJ1-3; 7 bases align to TRBD1. Trimming removed 11 bases from V and 3 bases from J; junction bases left unmatched: 4. CDR3 size: 12 residues. Germline lookup yields CDR1 MNHNY and CDR2 SVGAGI (reference sequence). DNA for the CDR3: TGTGCCTCCCGGGACAGTGGAAACACCATATATTTT. Its translation: CASRDSGNTIYF.